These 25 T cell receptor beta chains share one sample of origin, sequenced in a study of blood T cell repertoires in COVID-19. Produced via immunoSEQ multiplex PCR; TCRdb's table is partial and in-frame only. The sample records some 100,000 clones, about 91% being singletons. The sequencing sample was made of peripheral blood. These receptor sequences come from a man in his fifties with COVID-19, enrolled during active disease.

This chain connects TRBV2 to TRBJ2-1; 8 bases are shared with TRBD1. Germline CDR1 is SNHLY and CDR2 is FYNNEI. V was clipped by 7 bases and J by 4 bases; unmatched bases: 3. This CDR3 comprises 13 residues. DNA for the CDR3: TGTGCCAGCAAAACAGGGGGATACAATGAGCAGTTCTTC. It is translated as CASKTGGYNEQFF.

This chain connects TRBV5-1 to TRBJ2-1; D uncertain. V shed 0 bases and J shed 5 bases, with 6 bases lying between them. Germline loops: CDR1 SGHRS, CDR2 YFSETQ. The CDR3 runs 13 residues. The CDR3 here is CASSLELNNEQFF. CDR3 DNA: TGCGCCAGCAGCTTGGAACTGAACAATGAGCAGTTCTTC. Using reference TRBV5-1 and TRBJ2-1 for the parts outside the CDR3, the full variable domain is KAGVTQTPRYLIKTRGQQVTLSCSPISGHRSVSWYQQTPGQGLQFLFEYFSETQRNKGNFPGRFSGRQFSNSRSEMNVSTLELGDSALYLCASSLELNNEQFFGPGTRLTVL.

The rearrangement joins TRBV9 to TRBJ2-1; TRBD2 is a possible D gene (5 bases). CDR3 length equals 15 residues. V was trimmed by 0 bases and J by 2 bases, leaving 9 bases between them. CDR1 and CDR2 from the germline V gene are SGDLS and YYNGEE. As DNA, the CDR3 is TGTGCCAGCAGCGTAGGGGAGATGGCCTACAATGAGCAGTTCTTC. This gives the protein CASSVGEMAYNEQFF.

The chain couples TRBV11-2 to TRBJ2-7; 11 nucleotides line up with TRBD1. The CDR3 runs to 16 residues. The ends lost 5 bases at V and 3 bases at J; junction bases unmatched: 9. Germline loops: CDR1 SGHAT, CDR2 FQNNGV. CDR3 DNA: TGTGCCAGCAGCAGAGGGACAGGGGGGTTCAGCTACGAGCAGTACTTC. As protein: CASSRGTGGFSYEQYF.

The CDR3 DNA is TGTGCCAGCAGCCCTGGGGGCACATCTTCCTCTGGAAACACCATATATTTT. Protein: CASSPGGTSSSGNTIYF. The rearrangement links TRBV7-6 to TRBJ1-3; TRBD1 might be the D (6 bases). The CDR3 runs 17 residues. Germline loops: CDR1 SGHVS, CDR2 FNYEAQ. V shed 5 bases and J shed 0 bases, with 17 bases lying between them.

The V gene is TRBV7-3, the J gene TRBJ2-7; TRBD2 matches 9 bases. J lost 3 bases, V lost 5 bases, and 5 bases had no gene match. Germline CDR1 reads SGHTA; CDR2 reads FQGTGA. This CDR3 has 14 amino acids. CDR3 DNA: TGTGCCAGCAGCCCCGGCGGGGGGGTCTACGAGCAGTACTTC. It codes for CASSPGGGVYEQYF.

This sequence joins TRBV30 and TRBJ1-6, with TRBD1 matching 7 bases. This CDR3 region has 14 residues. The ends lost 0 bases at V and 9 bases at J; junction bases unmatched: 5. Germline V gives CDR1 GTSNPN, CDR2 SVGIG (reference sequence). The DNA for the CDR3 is TGTGCCTGGAGTGTGGCAGGGGGTACTTCACCCCTCCACTTT. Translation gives CAWSVAGGTSPLHF.

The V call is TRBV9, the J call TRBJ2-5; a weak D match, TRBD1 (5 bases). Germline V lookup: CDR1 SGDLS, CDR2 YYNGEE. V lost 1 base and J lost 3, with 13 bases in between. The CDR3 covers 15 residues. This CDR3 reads CASSVSGLGKETQYF. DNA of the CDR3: TGTGCCAGCAGCGTATCAGGGTTGGGCAAAGAGACCCAGTACTTC.

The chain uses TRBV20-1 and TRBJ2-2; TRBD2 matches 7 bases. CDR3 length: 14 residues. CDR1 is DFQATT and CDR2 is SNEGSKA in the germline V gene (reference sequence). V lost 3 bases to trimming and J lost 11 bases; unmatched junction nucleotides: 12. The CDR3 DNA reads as TGCAGTGCTAGTTCAAGCGGGGAGTTAGGAGAGCTGTTTTTT. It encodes CSASSSGELGELFF.

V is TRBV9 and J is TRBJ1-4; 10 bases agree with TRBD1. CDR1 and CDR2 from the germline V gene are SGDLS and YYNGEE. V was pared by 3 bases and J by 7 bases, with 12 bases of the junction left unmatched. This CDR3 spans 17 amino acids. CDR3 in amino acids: CASSAGTGELFSEKLFF. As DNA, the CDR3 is TGTGCCAGCAGCGCCGGGACAGGGGAACTCTTTAGTGAAAAACTGTTTTTT.

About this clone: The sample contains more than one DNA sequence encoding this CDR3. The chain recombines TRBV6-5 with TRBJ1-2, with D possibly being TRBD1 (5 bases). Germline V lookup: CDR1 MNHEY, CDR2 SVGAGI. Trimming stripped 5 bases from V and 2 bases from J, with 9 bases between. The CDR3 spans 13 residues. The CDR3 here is CASSPDSNYGYTF. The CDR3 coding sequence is TGTGCCAGCAGTCCTGACAGCAACTATGGCTACACCTTC.

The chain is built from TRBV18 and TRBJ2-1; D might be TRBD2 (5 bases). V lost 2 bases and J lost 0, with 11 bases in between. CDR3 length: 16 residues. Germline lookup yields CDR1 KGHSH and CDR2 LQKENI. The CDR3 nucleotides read TGTGCCAGCTCACCAATCGGACTCGGCTCCTACAATGAGCAGTTCTTC. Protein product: CASSPIGLGSYNEQFF.

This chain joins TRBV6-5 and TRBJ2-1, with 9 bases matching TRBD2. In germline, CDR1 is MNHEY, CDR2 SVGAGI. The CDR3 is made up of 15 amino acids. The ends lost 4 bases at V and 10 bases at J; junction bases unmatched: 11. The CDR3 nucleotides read TGTGCCAGCAGTTCCCCGTCGGGCGGGGGGGCCGAGCAGTTCTTC. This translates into CASSSPSGGGAEQFF.

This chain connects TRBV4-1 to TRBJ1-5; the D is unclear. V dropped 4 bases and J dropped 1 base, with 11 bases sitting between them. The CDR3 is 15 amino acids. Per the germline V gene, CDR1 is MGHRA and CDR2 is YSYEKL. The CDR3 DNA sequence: TGCGCCAGCAGCCCGGGAGGGATAAGCAATCAGCCCCAGCATTTT. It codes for CASSPGGISNQPQHF.

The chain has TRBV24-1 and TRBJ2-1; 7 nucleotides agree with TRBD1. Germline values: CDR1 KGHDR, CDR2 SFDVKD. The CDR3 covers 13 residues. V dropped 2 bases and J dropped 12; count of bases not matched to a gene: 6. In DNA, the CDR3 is TGTGCCACCAGTGATTGGGACAGATCTGCGCAGTTCTTC. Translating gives CATSDWDRSAQFF.

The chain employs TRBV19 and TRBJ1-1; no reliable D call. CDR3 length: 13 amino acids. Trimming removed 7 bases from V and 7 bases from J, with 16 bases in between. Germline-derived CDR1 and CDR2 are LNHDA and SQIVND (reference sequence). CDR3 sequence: CASTQSIAGEAFF. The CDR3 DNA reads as TGTGCCAGTACCCAAAGTATCGCGGGTGAAGCTTTCTTT.

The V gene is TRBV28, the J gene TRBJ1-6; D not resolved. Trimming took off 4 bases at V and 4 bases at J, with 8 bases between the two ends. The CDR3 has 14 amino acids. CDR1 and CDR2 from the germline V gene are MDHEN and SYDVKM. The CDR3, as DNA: TGTGCCAGCAGTTCCGCACAGTATAATTCACCCCTCCACTTT. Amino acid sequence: CASSSAQYNSPLHF. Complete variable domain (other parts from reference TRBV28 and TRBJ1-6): DVKVTQSSRYLVKRTGEKVFLECVQDMDHENMFWYRQDPGLGLRLIYFSYDVKMKEKGDIPEGYSVSREKKERFSLILESASTNQTSMYLCASSSAQYNSPLHFGNGTRLTVT.

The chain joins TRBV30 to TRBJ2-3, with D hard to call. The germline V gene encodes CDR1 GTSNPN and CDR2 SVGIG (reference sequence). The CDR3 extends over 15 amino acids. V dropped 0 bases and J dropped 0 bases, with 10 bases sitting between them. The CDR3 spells CAWSVGARSTDTQYF. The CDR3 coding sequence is TGTGCCTGGAGTGTAGGAGCGAGAAGCACAGATACGCAGTATTTT. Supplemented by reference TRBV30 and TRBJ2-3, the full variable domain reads SQTIHQWPATLVQPVGSPLSLECTVEGTSNPNLYWYRQAAGRGLQLLFYSVGIGQISSEVPQNLSASRPQDRQFILSSKKLLLSDSGFYLCAWSVGARSTDTQYFGPGTRLTVL.

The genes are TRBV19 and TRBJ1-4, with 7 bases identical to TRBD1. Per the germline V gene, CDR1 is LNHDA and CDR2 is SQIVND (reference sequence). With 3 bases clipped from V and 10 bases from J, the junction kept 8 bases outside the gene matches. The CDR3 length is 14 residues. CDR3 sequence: CASSMAQGIVKLFF. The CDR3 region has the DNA TGTGCCAGTAGTATGGCACAGGGGATCGTAAAACTGTTTTTT.

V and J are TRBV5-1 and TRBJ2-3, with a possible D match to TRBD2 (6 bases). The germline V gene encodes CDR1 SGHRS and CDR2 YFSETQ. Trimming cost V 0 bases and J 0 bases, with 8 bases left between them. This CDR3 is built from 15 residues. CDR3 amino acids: CASSLGRGSTDTQYF. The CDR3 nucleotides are TGCGCCAGCAGCTTGGGGCGGGGAAGCACAGATACGCAGTATTTT.

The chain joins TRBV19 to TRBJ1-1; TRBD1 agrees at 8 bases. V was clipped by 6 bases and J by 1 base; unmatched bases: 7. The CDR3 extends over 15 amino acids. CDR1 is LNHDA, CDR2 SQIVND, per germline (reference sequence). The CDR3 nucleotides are TGTGCCAGTAGAGGGGACACAGGGGGGAACACTGAAGCTTTCTTT. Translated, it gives CASRGDTGGNTEAFF.

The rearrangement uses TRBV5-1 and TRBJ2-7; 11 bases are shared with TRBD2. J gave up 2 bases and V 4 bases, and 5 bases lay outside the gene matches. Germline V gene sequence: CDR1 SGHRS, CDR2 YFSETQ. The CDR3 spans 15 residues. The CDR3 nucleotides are TGCGCCAGCAGCAGGGGGACTAGCGGACCCTACGAGCAGTACTTC. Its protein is CASSRGTSGPYEQYF. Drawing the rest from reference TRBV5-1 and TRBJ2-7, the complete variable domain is KAGVTQTPRYLIKTRGQQVTLSCSPISGHRSVSWYQQTPGQGLQFLFEYFSETQRNKGNFPGRFSGRQFSNSRSEMNVSTLELGDSALYLCASSRGTSGPYEQYFGPGTRLTVT.

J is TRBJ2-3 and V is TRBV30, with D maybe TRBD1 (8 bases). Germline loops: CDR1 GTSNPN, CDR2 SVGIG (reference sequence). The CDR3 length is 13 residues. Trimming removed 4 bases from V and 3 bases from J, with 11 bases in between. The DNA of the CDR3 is TGTGCCTGGAACAGGGGGGGAACAGATACGCAGTATTTT. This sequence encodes CAWNRGGTDTQYF. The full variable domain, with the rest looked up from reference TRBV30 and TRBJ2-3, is SQTIHQWPATLVQPVGSPLSLECTVEGTSNPNLYWYRQAAGRGLQLLFYSVGIGQISSEVPQNLSASRPQDRQFILSSKKLLLSDSGFYLCAWNRGGTDTQYFGPGTRLTVL.

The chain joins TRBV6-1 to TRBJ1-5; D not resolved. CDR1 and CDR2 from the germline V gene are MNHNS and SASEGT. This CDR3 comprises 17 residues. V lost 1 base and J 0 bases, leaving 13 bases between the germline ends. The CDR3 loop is CASSEDTASLSNQPQHF. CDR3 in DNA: TGTGCCAGCAGTGAAGACACAGCCTCCCTTAGCAATCAGCCCCAGCATTTT.

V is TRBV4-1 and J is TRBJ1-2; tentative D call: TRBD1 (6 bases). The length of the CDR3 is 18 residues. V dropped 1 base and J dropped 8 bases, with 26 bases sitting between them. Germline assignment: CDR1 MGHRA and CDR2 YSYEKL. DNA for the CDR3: TGCGCCAGCAGCCAAGGCCCCTGGGGGTTGGGGGCCGCCTTCGGCTACACCTTC. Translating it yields CASSQGPWGLGAAFGYTF.